This is a list of T cell receptor beta chains from one sample in a study of blood T cell repertoires in COVID-19. Some clones are missing from TCRdb's copy, which holds only in-frame ones; the method was immunoSEQ multiplex PCR. The data contain 200,000 to 300,000 clones, 70% to 90% of them singletons. The sample comprised peripheral blood. These receptors came from a woman aged 40 to 55 with acute or convalescent COVID-19. The CDR3 runs from the conserved cysteine through the conserved F or W. Fields, in order: D gene, V gene, J gene, clone size, CDR3 DNA, CDR3 protein. The D gene is left open where the match is weak. For some rows the clone size is stated as once, few or many, or as a class when expanded; others skip it.

D gene: .
V gene: TRBV7-2
J gene: TRBJ1-1
clone size: .
CDR3 DNA: TGTGCCAGCAGCTATCGAGCCCGGAGGACTGAAGCTTTCTTT
CDR3 protein: CASSYRARRTEAFF

D gene: .
V gene: TRBV5-8
J gene: TRBJ1-4
clone size: .
CDR3 DNA: TGTGCCAGCAGCATCCCCGAGACTAATGAAAAACTGTTTTTT
CDR3 protein: CASSIPETNEKLFF

D gene: .
V gene: TRBV4-1
J gene: TRBJ1-5
clone size: .
CDR3 DNA: TGCGCCAGCAGCCCACTCGGGATCGGTGACAATCAGCCCCAGCATTTT
CDR3 protein: CASSPLGIGDNQPQHF

D gene: TRBD1
V gene: TRBV19
J gene: TRBJ1-6
clone size: once
CDR3 DNA: TGTGCCAGTAGTCCGGACAGGGATAGCTCCTATAATTCACCCCTCCACTTT
CDR3 protein: CASSPDRDSSYNSPLHF

D gene: .
V gene: TRBV10-3
J gene: TRBJ1-6
clone size: .
CDR3 DNA: TGTGCCATCAGTGTCGGGGAAAATTCACCCCTCCACTTT
CDR3 protein: CAISVGENSPLHF

D gene: .
V gene: TRBV3-1/TRBV3-2
J gene: TRBJ1-2
clone size: once
CDR3 DNA: TGTGCCAGCAGCTCGCGGACAGTTCGCTATGGCTACACCTTC
CDR3 protein: CASSSRTVRYGYTF

D gene: .
V gene: TRBV5-6
J gene: TRBJ1-1
clone size: .
CDR3 DNA: TGTGCCAGCAGCTTGGTAGCGGGCAACACTGAAGCTTTCTTT
CDR3 protein: CASSLVAGNTEAFF

D gene: TRBD2
V gene: TRBV4-1
J gene: TRBJ2-3
clone size: .
CDR3 DNA: TGCGCCAGCAGCCAAGGTCTAGCGGGGGCATCTAGTAAGACGCAGTATTTT
CDR3 protein: CASSQGLAGASSKTQYF

D gene: TRBD1
V gene: TRBV18
J gene: TRBJ1-1
clone size: .
CDR3 DNA: TGTGCCAGCTCACCACGGTCGGGACAGACTTTAAGGGGTACTGAAGCTTTCTTT
CDR3 protein: CASSPRSGQTLRGTEAFF

D gene: TRBD2
V gene: TRBV6-4
J gene: TRBJ2-5
clone size: .
CDR3 DNA: TGTGCCAGCAGTCCACTAGCGGGGGTTCAAGAGACCCAGTACTTC
CDR3 protein: CASSPLAGVQETQYF

D gene: TRBD1
V gene: TRBV27
J gene: TRBJ2-4
clone size: .
CDR3 DNA: TGTGCCAGCAGTTCACAGGGGGCGGAAGCCAAAAACATTCAGTACTTC
CDR3 protein: CASSSQGAEAKNIQYF

D gene: .
V gene: TRBV7-9
J gene: TRBJ1-2
clone size: .
CDR3 DNA: TGTGCCAGCAGCCCCGGGGAATATGGCTACACCTTC
CDR3 protein: CASSPGEYGYTF

D gene: TRBD2
V gene: TRBV7-8
J gene: TRBJ2-3
clone size: .
CDR3 DNA: TGTGCCAGCGCGAGCGGGGCTAGCACAGATACGCAGTATTTT
CDR3 protein: CASASGASTDTQYF

D gene: TRBD1
V gene: TRBV29-1
J gene: TRBJ1-3
clone size: .
CDR3 DNA: TGCAGCGCCCACAGGGGGAACGGAAACACCATATATTTT
CDR3 protein: CSAHRGNGNTIYF

D gene: .
V gene: TRBV7-3
J gene: TRBJ1-6
clone size: .
CDR3 DNA: TGTGCCAGCAGCCTTCTGGGCTCGGCCAATTCACCCCTCCACTTT
CDR3 protein: CASSLLGSANSPLHF

D gene: .
V gene: TRBV6-5
J gene: TRBJ1-1
clone size: .
CDR3 DNA: TGTGCCAGCAGTTACGGGGGGTCCCCGAACACTGAAGCTTTCTTT
CDR3 protein: CASSYGGSPNTEAFF

D gene: .
V gene: TRBV5-6
J gene: TRBJ1-1
clone size: .
CDR3 DNA: TGTGCCAGCCAACCACGCGGGGGCTTGAACACTGAAGCTTTCTTT
CDR3 protein: CASQPRGGLNTEAFF

D gene: .
V gene: TRBV28
J gene: TRBJ1-4
clone size: .
CDR3 DNA: TGTGCCACCTCCAGGGGTAATGAAAAACTGTTTTTT
CDR3 protein: CATSRGNEKLFF

D gene: .
V gene: TRBV2
J gene: TRBJ1-5
clone size: .
CDR3 DNA: TGTGCCAGCAGCGTAGACATCAGCAATCAGCCCCAGCATTTT
CDR3 protein: CASSVDISNQPQHF

D gene: .
V gene: TRBV11-3
J gene: TRBJ2-5
clone size: .
CDR3 DNA: TGTGCCAGCAGCTTAGGAGGGCAGGAGACCCAGTACTTC
CDR3 protein: CASSLGGQETQYF

D gene: .
V gene: TRBV10-2
J gene: TRBJ1-2
clone size: .
CDR3 DNA: TGCGCCAGCAGCACAGGGTACAGCTACTATGGCTACACCTTC
CDR3 protein: CASSTGYSYYGYTF

D gene: .
V gene: TRBV10-3
J gene: TRBJ1-1
clone size: .
CDR3 DNA: TGTGCCATCAGTGCCCAACCCCAGGTGAACACTGAAGCTTTCTTT
CDR3 protein: CAISAQPQVNTEAFF

D gene: TRBD2
V gene: TRBV9
J gene: TRBJ2-2
clone size: .
CDR3 DNA: TGTGCAAGCACTTTCGCGGGGGGGCTTTCCGGGGAGCTGTTTTTT
CDR3 protein: CASTFAGGLSGELFF

D gene: .
V gene: TRBV6-5
J gene: TRBJ2-2
clone size: .
CDR3 DNA: TGTGCCAGCAGTTATAAGGAGTGGCCGGGCACCGGGGAGCTGTTTTTT
CDR3 protein: CASSYKEWPGTGELFF

D gene: .
V gene: TRBV5-4
J gene: TRBJ1-1
clone size: .
CDR3 DNA: TGTGCCAGCAGCTTGGATTCGGGGGGCACTGAAGCTTTCTTT
CDR3 protein: CASSLDSGGTEAFF

D gene: .
V gene: TRBV10-2
J gene: TRBJ1-1
clone size: once
CDR3 DNA: TGCGCCAGCAGTGAGCAGGGTGGGAACACTGAAGCTTTCTTT
CDR3 protein: CASSEQGGNTEAFF

D gene: TRBD1
V gene: TRBV3-1/TRBV3-2
J gene: TRBJ1-2
clone size: .
CDR3 DNA: TGTGCCAGCAGCCAAAGTCAGGGGGTGGTCTATGGCTACACCTTC
CDR3 protein: CASSQSQGVVYGYTF

D gene: .
V gene: TRBV30
J gene: TRBJ1-2
clone size: .
CDR3 DNA: TGTGCCTGGGCACAGGGCTATGGCTACACCTTC
CDR3 protein: CAWAQGYGYTF

D gene: TRBD2
V gene: TRBV30
J gene: TRBJ2-1
clone size: .
CDR3 DNA: TGTGCCTGGAGTGGGGCGGGGGGGAGCTCCTACAATGAGCAGTTCTTC
CDR3 protein: CAWSGAGGSSYNEQFF

D gene: TRBD1
V gene: TRBV30
J gene: TRBJ1-2
clone size: .
CDR3 DNA: TGTGCCGTATGGACAGGGGCCAATAACTATGGCTACACCTTC
CDR3 protein: CAVWTGANNYGYTF

D gene: TRBD2
V gene: TRBV2
J gene: TRBJ2-6
clone size: .
CDR3 DNA: TGTGCCAGCAGTGAAAAGCGGGGGGTTTCTGGGGCCAACGTCCTGACTTTC
CDR3 protein: CASSEKRGVSGANVLTF

D gene: TRBD1
V gene: TRBV10-2
J gene: TRBJ2-1
clone size: .
CDR3 DNA: TGCGCCAGCTGTGGTCGGGACAGGGAGGCGAATGAGCAGTTCTTC
CDR3 protein: CASCGRDREANEQFF

D gene: TRBD1
V gene: TRBV11-2
J gene: TRBJ1-1
clone size: .
CDR3 DNA: TGTGCCAGCAGCCGAGAGGGACAGGGGGTCCCGAACACTGAAGCTTTCTTT
CDR3 protein: CASSREGQGVPNTEAFF

D gene: .
V gene: TRBV2
J gene: TRBJ1-3
clone size: .
CDR3 DNA: TGTGCCAGCAGTGAACAGATTATACCTGGAAACACCATATATTTT
CDR3 protein: CASSEQIIPGNTIYF

D gene: TRBD2
V gene: TRBV2
J gene: TRBJ2-2
clone size: .
CDR3 DNA: TGTGCCAGCACTAGCGGGGTGACCGGGGAGCTGTTTTTT
CDR3 protein: CASTSGVTGELFF

D gene: .
V gene: TRBV6-2/TRBV6-3
J gene: TRBJ1-5
clone size: once
CDR3 DNA: TGTGCCAGCAGTTACACCTATAGCAATCAGCCCCAGCATTTT
CDR3 protein: CASSYTYSNQPQHF

D gene: .
V gene: TRBV7-8
J gene: TRBJ1-1
clone size: .
CDR3 DNA: TGTGCCAGCGGAAACCGAACGGGGTACACTGAAGCTTTCTTT
CDR3 protein: CASGNRTGYTEAFF

D gene: .
V gene: TRBV3-1/TRBV3-2
J gene: TRBJ1-5
clone size: few
CDR3 DNA: TGTGCCAGCAGCCAAAGAGGGGACAATAGCAATCAGCCCCAGCATTTT
CDR3 protein: CASSQRGDNSNQPQHF

D gene: .
V gene: TRBV25-1
J gene: TRBJ1-2
clone size: .
CDR3 DNA: TGTGCCAGCAGTGAGATCGGGCGGGGCTATGGCTACACCTTC
CDR3 protein: CASSEIGRGYGYTF

D gene: .
V gene: TRBV6-1
J gene: TRBJ1-2
clone size: .
CDR3 DNA: TGTGCCAGCAGTGAAATTCGAGGCAGGGGCTATGGCTACACCTTC
CDR3 protein: CASSEIRGRGYGYTF

D gene: .
V gene: TRBV19
J gene: TRBJ1-2
clone size: .
CDR3 DNA: TGTGCCAGTAGTATTTTGCAGGGGTCCGGCTATGGCTACACCTTC
CDR3 protein: CASSILQGSGYGYTF

D gene: .
V gene: TRBV21-1
J gene: TRBJ1-2
clone size: .
CDR3 DNA: TGTGCCAACCCTCGACAGGGGACGTTTCGTCTGAGTGGCTACACCTTC
CDR3 protein: CANPRQGTFRLSGYTF

D gene: .
V gene: TRBV6-6
J gene: TRBJ1-2
clone size: .
CDR3 DNA: TGTGCCAGCGGCCTGGGACATCCGGGCTATGGCTACACCTTC
CDR3 protein: CASGLGHPGYGYTF

D gene: .
V gene: TRBV30
J gene: TRBJ2-1
clone size: .
CDR3 DNA: TGTGCCTGGAGTGTGTGGGGCTCACTCTACAATGAGCAGTTCTTC
CDR3 protein: CAWSVWGSLYNEQFF

D gene: TRBD2
V gene: TRBV28
J gene: TRBJ2-2
clone size: .
CDR3 DNA: TGTGCCAGCAATGGGAGGGCTGGGGAGCTGTTTTTT
CDR3 protein: CASNGRAGELFF

D gene: TRBD2
V gene: TRBV19
J gene: TRBJ2-1
clone size: .
CDR3 DNA: TGTGCCAGTAGTATACATAGCGGGGGGTCCTACAATGAGCAGTTCTTC
CDR3 protein: CASSIHSGGSYNEQFF

D gene: .
V gene: TRBV27
J gene: TRBJ1-2
clone size: .
CDR3 DNA: TGTGCCAGCAGTTTAGGGGCAGGCTATGGCTACACCTTC
CDR3 protein: CASSLGAGYGYTF

D gene: .
V gene: TRBV12-5
J gene: TRBJ2-2
clone size: .
CDR3 DNA: TGTGCTAGTGGTTTGGACAACGCCGGGGAGCTGTTTTTT
CDR3 protein: CASGLDNAGELFF

D gene: TRBD1
V gene: TRBV3-1/TRBV3-2
J gene: TRBJ1-2
clone size: .
CDR3 DNA: TGTGCCAGCAGCTCGTCCCGGGACAGGTCTTTCATCTATGGCTACACCTTC
CDR3 protein: CASSSSRDRSFIYGYTF

D gene: TRBD1
V gene: TRBV25-1
J gene: TRBJ1-1
clone size: .
CDR3 DNA: TGTGCCAGCAGTGTCACAGGGGCCGCTGAAGCTTTCTTT
CDR3 protein: CASSVTGAAEAFF

D gene: .
V gene: TRBV18
J gene: TRBJ1-2
clone size: .
CDR3 DNA: TGTGCCAGCTCACCACGGCAACCTGCTAACTATGGCTACACCTTC
CDR3 protein: CASSPRQPANYGYTF

D gene: TRBD2
V gene: TRBV7-2
J gene: TRBJ2-1
clone size: .
CDR3 DNA: TGTGTAACGCGACTAGCGGGGGACAATGAGCAGTTCTTC
CDR3 protein: CVTRLAGDNEQFF

D gene: TRBD2
V gene: TRBV30
J gene: TRBJ2-5
clone size: .
CDR3 DNA: TGTGCCTTTAGCGGGGGGGCCGTAAAGACCCAGTACTTC
CDR3 protein: CAFSGGAVKTQYF

D gene: .
V gene: TRBV9
J gene: TRBJ2-5
clone size: .
CDR3 DNA: TGTGCCAGCAGCGTAGGGGGGCTCCAAGAGACCCAGTACTTC
CDR3 protein: CASSVGGLQETQYF

D gene: TRBD1
V gene: TRBV5-1
J gene: TRBJ1-1
clone size: .
CDR3 DNA: TGCGCCAGCAGCCCCAGGGGGGAAACTGAAGCTTTCTTT
CDR3 protein: CASSPRGETEAFF

D gene: .
V gene: TRBV7-2
J gene: TRBJ2-3
clone size: .
CDR3 DNA: TGTGCCAGCAGCTTAACTAGTATTACAGATACGCAGTATTTT
CDR3 protein: CASSLTSITDTQYF

D gene: .
V gene: TRBV13
J gene: TRBJ1-2
clone size: .
CDR3 DNA: TGTGCCAGCAGCTTAGGGAGCCTTGGCTATGGCTACACCTTC
CDR3 protein: CASSLGSLGYGYTF

D gene: .
V gene: TRBV18
J gene: TRBJ1-2
clone size: few
CDR3 DNA: TGTGCCAGCTCACCAAAACCGGGACACCCTAACTATGGCTACACCTTC
CDR3 protein: CASSPKPGHPNYGYTF